Listed below are T cell receptor beta chains from one sample, sequenced in a study of CD8+CD57+ T cells in acquired aplastic anemia. One entry per CDR3 protein, called by TCRdb with MiXCR from the reads. The table shows under 250,000 distinct CDR3 sequences, with approximately 65% occurring only once. Sequencing was done on a sample of sorted CD4+, CD8+, or CD8+CD57+ T cells (not recorded which) from PBMCs. The receptors come from a human donor with aplastic anemia. The conserved cysteine and the conserved F or W are not part of the CDR3 here. Each record gives: clone size, D gene, V gene, CDR3 protein. A D gene is named only where the DNA matches it firmly. Some rows mark clone size as missing; the rest say once, few, many or name a class of expanded clone.

once NA TRBV9 ASSEGLALINEQF
NA NA TRBV24-1 ATSDARGTGNTIY
NA TRBD2 TRBV25-1 ASTSGAYTQY
NA NA TRBV7-8 ASSRATDGNEKLF
NA TRBD1 TRBV24-1 ATSDWDRGVFGELF
NA TRBD2 TRBV29-1 SVEVVAGGSTGELF
NA NA TRBV10-3 AISESNREAYEQY
NA NA TRBV27 ASSLTGRYEQY
few NA TRBV7-9 ASTVDVSATQY
NA NA TRBV7-2 ASSPSQGSSQY
NA TRBD1 TRBV7-9 ASSSGQGQGYT
few TRBD1 TRBV7-9 ASCLDRGDFEQY
NA TRBD2 TRBV7-9 ASSSGLEVETQY
NA NA TRBV19 ASMPPRPVTEAF
few NA TRBV7-9 ASSLARTRSGANVLT
once NA TRBV20-1 SARANSGANVLT
few TRBD1 TRBV10-3 AINRDRGETQY
few NA TRBV20-1 SAFFQANTEAF
NA NA TRBV7-9 ASSLAREWELF
NA NA TRBV5-1 ASSPGKNTGELF
NA TRBD1 TRBV5-4 ASRDGTGKQPQH
NA NA TRBV5-4 ASSRDGPSYEQY
NA NA TRBV15 ATSSPGGAETQY